Detailed here is one TCR beta chain. Its matching antigen is unknown. The sorted-subset replicate PCRs were given about 200 ng DNA, which is approximately 30,000 T cell genomes. The method was immunoSEQ multiplex PCR; TCRdb's version includes in-frame clones alone and lacks a portion of them. This sample has approximately 2.3 million clones, with about 92% found just once. V dropped 0 bases and J dropped 1 base, with 10 bases sitting between them. The germline V gene encodes CDR1 GTSNPN and CDR2 SVGIG (reference sequence). There are 15 residues in the CDR3. The sample comes from a study of shared clonotypes between healthy human individuals. Study overall: Donors were a couple of women and three men aged 18 to 49. Study-wide points: Estimated richness values were generally larger in naive subsets than in memory subsets.

Negatively enriched CD4+ T cells were divided by CD45RA into naive and memory. The material sequenced was naive CD4+ T cells from PBMCs. Regarding subset: CD45RA+ positively selected. The clonotype was recovered from a man between 18 and 35 years old in good health. Some clones in this sample may be carry-over from other donors' samples. This chain joins TRBV30 and TRBJ2-4, with D possibly matching TRBD1 (5 bases). DNA for the CDR3: TGTGCCTGGAGTGTAGGGGTTTTTGCCAAAAACATTCAGTACTTC. Translating it yields CAWSVGVFAKNIQYF.